Listed below are T cell receptor beta chains from one sample, sequenced in a study of vaccination effects on CD4 cells after COVID-19. Sequenced by immunoSEQ multiplex PCR; TCRdb stores in-frame clones only, minus some. This sample has around 35,000 clones, with approximately 75% found just once. Their recognized antigens are unknown. The source was CD4+ T cells from PBMCs cultured without peptide, collected before COVID-19 vaccination. These receptors originate from a human donor who received a COVID-19 vaccine. Both conserved end residues are part of each CDR3. D genes are given only for firm matches. Only part of the rows carry a size: once, few, many, or a class if the clone is expanded.

TRBV5-1	-	TRBJ2-1	TRBD1	TGCGCCAGCAGCCTCTGGACAGGGTGGGAGTCCTACAATGAGCAGTTCTTC	CASSLWTGWESYNEQFF
TRBV11-1	-	TRBJ1-1	-	TGTGCCAGCAGCTTCCTGCCTCTGAACACTGAAGCTTTCTTT	CASSFLPLNTEAFF
TRBV24-1	-	TRBJ2-7	TRBD1	TGTGCCACCAGTGATTCCTCGGACAGGGTCGAGGAGCAGTACTTC	CATSDSSDRVEEQYF
TRBV5-1	-	TRBJ2-7	TRBD1	TGCGCCAGCAGGGACAGGGGGCTCAAGCAGTACTTC	CASRDRGLKQYF
TRBV7-3	-	TRBJ2-1	-	TGTGCCAGCAGCTTCCTAGACAATGAGCAGTTCTTC	CASSFLDNEQFF
TRBV15	medium-sized	TRBJ2-5	TRBD2	TGTGCCACCAGCTCCCGGGGGGGCCCTGAGACCCAGTACTTC	CATSSRGGPETQYF
TRBV28	-	TRBJ1-5	-	TGTGCCAGCAGTCCTGCGGTGGGCCGGCCCCAGCATTTT	CASSPAVGRPQHF
TRBV24-1	few	TRBJ2-1	TRBD2	TGTGCCACCAGTGATCCTAGCGGGAATGCGAATGAGCAGTTCTTC	CATSDPSGNANEQFF
TRBV11-2	-	TRBJ2-1	TRBD2	TGTGCCAGCAGCTTACTGCGGGGGGCTCAATACAATGAGCAGTTCTTC	CASSLLRGAQYNEQFF
TRBV5-1	-	TRBJ2-3	TRBD2	TGCGCCAGCAGCTTGGGACTAGCGGCTAGCACAGATACGCAGTATTTT	CASSLGLAASTDTQYF
TRBV6-6	once	TRBJ2-1	TRBD2	TGTGCCAGCAGTTCACGACTAGCGGGGGGGTACAATGAGCAGTTCTTC	CASSSRLAGGYNEQFF
TRBV3-1/TRBV3-2	-	TRBJ2-7	TRBD2	TGTGCCAGCAGCCAAGGTTCTAGCGGGGGGAAAGGGTACGAGCAGTACTTC	CASSQGSSGGKGYEQYF
TRBV7-8	-	TRBJ1-2	TRBD1	TGTGCCAGCAGCTTACGGACAGGGCTAGCTAACTATGGCTACACCTTC	CASSLRTGLANYGYTF
TRBV14	-	TRBJ1-3	TRBD1	TGTGCCAGCAGCCATCTGGGACAGGAGGGAAACACCATATATTTT	CASSHLGQEGNTIYF
TRBV7-9	-	TRBJ2-5	-	TGTGCCAGCAGCTCGGGCCGTGGCGGTCCGAGAGAGACCCAGTACTTC	CASSSGRGGPRETQYF
TRBV11-3	-	TRBJ2-3	-	TGTGCCAGCAGCTTAAAGAGCAGCACAGATACGCAGTATTTT	CASSLKSSTDTQYF
TRBV5-4	-	TRBJ2-7	-	TGTGCCAGCAGCTTGGATTGGGGAGCCAGGGAGCAGTACTTC	CASSLDWGAREQYF
TRBV27	-	TRBJ2-1	-	TGTGCCAGCAGCCGACGGGACGGAATCTACAATGAGCAGTTCTTC	CASSRRDGIYNEQFF
TRBV29-1	-	TRBJ2-5	-	TGCAGCGTTGACAGGGTCCAAGAGACCCAGTACTTC	CSVDRVQETQYF
TRBV28	-	TRBJ2-3	TRBD2	TGTGCCAGCAGCCTGGGACTAGCGGGAGGGCAAGATACGCAGTATTTT	CASSLGLAGGQDTQYF
TRBV3-1/TRBV3-2	-	TRBJ2-1	TRBD1	TGTGCCAGCAGCTTCGAAGGGACAGGGGTTGATGAGCAGTTCTTC	CASSFEGTGVDEQFF
TRBV11-2	-	TRBJ2-3	-	TGTGCCAGCAGCTTAGGGAGCGGACGCAGCACAGATACGCAGTATTTT	CASSLGSGRSTDTQYF
TRBV6-2/TRBV6-3	-	TRBJ1-2	-	TGTGCCAGCAGTACCCCACAGAACTATGGCTACACCTTC	CASSTPQNYGYTF
TRBV29-1	-	TRBJ1-2	-	TGCAGCGTTCGTTATCAGGGGAGTGAAGGTGGCTACACCTTC	CSVRYQGSEGGYTF
TRBV12-3/TRBV12-4	few	TRBJ1-2	TRBD1	TGTGCCAGCAGTTTTCGACAGGGTAGGGGCTACACCTTC	CASSFRQGRGYTF
TRBV19	-	TRBJ1-5	TRBD1	TGTGCCAGTAGTCGAAGACAGGGTATTGGGCCCCAGCATTTT	CASSRRQGIGPQHF
TRBV5-5	-	TRBJ1-6	TRBD1	TGTGCCAGCAGCCTCGACCAGGGGGCCTGGTCACCCCTCCACTTT	CASSLDQGAWSPLHF
TRBV7-9	-	TRBJ2-3	TRBD2	TGTGCCAGCAGCTTAGGTTTGCTAGCGGGGGACACCACAGATACGCAGTATTTT	CASSLGLLAGDTTDTQYF
TRBV3-1/TRBV3-2	-	TRBJ1-6	TRBD1	TGTGCCAGCAGCCAAGGCTCAAACAGGGGGTTACATAATTCACCCCTCCACTTT	CASSQGSNRGLHNSPLHF
TRBV3-1/TRBV3-2	-	TRBJ2-7	-	TGTGCCAGCAGCCAGAGCGGTGGCAGTTTCCTGCACGAGCAGTACTTC	CASSQSGGSFLHEQYF
TRBV7-9	-	TRBJ2-3	-	TGTGCCAGCAGCTTAGGGACACGGCCCACAGATACGCAGTATTTT	CASSLGTRPTDTQYF
TRBV28	-	TRBJ2-4	TRBD2	TGTGCCAGCAGTTTTAGCGGGATGGGGCACCAATTC	CASSFSGMGHQF
TRBV6-5	-	TRBJ1-3	TRBD1	TGTGCCAGCAGCAGGACAGGGGACGGAAACACCATATATTTT	CASSRTGDGNTIYF
TRBV9	-	TRBJ2-2	-	TGTGCCAGCAGCGTATCGGGGGTTCTCACCGGGGAGCTGTTTTTT	CASSVSGVLTGELFF
TRBV29-1	-	TRBJ2-5	-	TGTGCGGTTGGGGACGGATGGTACCAAGAGACCCAGTACTTC	CAVGDGWYQETQYF
TRBV30	few	TRBJ1-2	-	TGTGCCTGGAGGACCGCGAACAGGGATCCATATGGCTACACCTTC	CAWRTANRDPYGYTF
TRBV5-3	once	TRBJ1-2	-	TGTGCCAGAAGCTTCGGAGGGCCCTATGGCTACACCTTC	CARSFGGPYGYTF
TRBV11-2	-	TRBJ1-6	-	TGTGCCAGCAGCTTCGGGGCACATAATTCACCCCTCCACTTT	CASSFGAHNSPLHF
TRBV5-4	once	TRBJ2-3	-	TGTGCCAGCAGCTTGAATCGGGGGACTGCTAGCACAGATACGCAGTATTTT	CASSLNRGTASTDTQYF
TRBV30	-	TRBJ2-1	TRBD2	TGTGCCTGGAGTTCCCGGAGGAGCGGGGGATGGAATGAGCAGTTCTTC	CAWSSRRSGGWNEQFF
TRBV7-9	-	TRBJ1-4	TRBD1	TGTGCCAGCAGCCTGACAGGGGGCGATGAAAAACTGTTTTTT	CASSLTGGDEKLFF
TRBV13	few	TRBJ1-2	-	TGTGCCAGCAGCTTCGCAGGGGAGGGCTACACCTTC	CASSFAGEGYTF
TRBV4-3	few	TRBJ1-2	TRBD1	TGCGCCAGCAGCCGGGACAGAGACTATGGCTACACCTTC	CASSRDRDYGYTF